This TCR beta chain was recovered during a study of blood T cell repertoires in COVID-19. Assay: immunoSEQ multiplex PCR; the TCRdb copy retains only in-frame clones and omits some. The sample has 300,000 to 350,000 clones, 85% to 90% seen once; the top ten hold about 6.7%. Germline V gene lookup returns CDR1 SGHTA and CDR2 FQGNSA. The V end was cut by 0 bases, the J end by 2 bases, with 8 bases between. CDR3 size: 15 residues. The TCR originated in a woman in her 70s with COVID-19, enrolled during active disease. The chain is built from TRBV7-2 and TRBJ2-1; D is unresolved. Sequenced: peripheral blood. The CDR3 nucleotides read TGTGCCAGCAGCTTAGCCTTCTCTACCTACAATGAGCAGTTCTTC. Its translation: CASSLAFSTYNEQFF.